This TCR beta chain was retrieved from a study of shared clonotypes between healthy human individuals (dated by TCRdb to about 2020). Notes on the research overall: A few men and two women, aged 18 to 49 years, made up the cohort. For each donor, CD4 naive and CD4 memory were each given three plates, CD8 naive was given two plates, and CD8 memory was given one plate. Blood TCR repertoires of about five healthy adults were deeply sequenced to estimate repertoire size and the extent of clonotype sharing between individuals. Libraries were prepared and TCR repertoires were sequenced by different laboratories using diverse techniques, in order to increase sequencing depth and limit assay-specific biases. Per donor, leukapheresis produced somewhere between about 0.9 and 9.5 billion PBMCs. Results and caveats for the whole study, not just this receptor: Larger estimated clonotype richness was generally found for naive subsets than for memory subsets. Clonotypes shared by all four sorted-subset donors showed higher generation probabilities than non-shared clonotypes. The genetic and exposure-history diversity represented was limited by the small number of donors. Only blood was sampled, and tissue TCR repertoires likely differ from those in blood. Rarefaction of sorted-subset datasets indicated incomplete sequencing despite the large sequencing depth. About 5% of naive CD4, more than 3% of naive CD8, approximately 2.2% of memory CD4, and 0.35% to 0.5% of memory CD8 clonotypes were shared across several donors. Pairwise subsampling indicated that sequencing depth was expected to affect the degree of clonotype sharing among donors.

For the CD8 naive samples, CD45RO-negative cells were positively selected for CCR7, yielding a CD45RA+CCR7+ population from which TemRA cells were excluded. The donors were healthy, HIV-negative adults with no recently reported acute infections or vaccinations. All donors were Caucasian adults living in Nashville, Tennessee, USA. Blood was obtained by leukapheresis, after which PBMCs were separated by Ficoll-Histopaque density gradient centrifugation and cryopreserved in liquid nitrogen vapor phase. Analytical flow cytometry was used to check the purity and quantity of each magnetically sorted T cell population. From each sorted fraction, genomic DNA was isolated and quantified by UV absorbance on a Nanodrop 2000c. As for this clone: The antigen this receptor binds is unknown. No per-base quality is available; no much larger clone lies one base away.

Using the deep immunoSEQ assay, multiplex PCR amplified TCR CDR3 regions from genomic DNA. Extracted genomic DNA from each cell subset was spread evenly across all wells of several immunoSEQ 96-well plates, with each plate serving as a replicate. For sorted subsets, about 200 ng genomic DNA, equal to some 30,000 T cell genomes, was loaded into each replicate PCR. The purified libraries were quantified using a Qubit 3.0 fluorometer, sized with a Bioanalyzer 2100, and then quantified again using the KAPA Library Quantification kit. Every immunoSEQ 96-well plate was sequenced on a dedicated single-read 150-cycle Illumina NextSeq 550 flow cell. From the authors' description of their analysis: Because only junctional sequences without quality scores were contained in the immunoSEQ output, filtering matching that applied to full-length reads could not be performed. To assign V/J genes and CDR3, sequences were annotated against IMGT germline references using PyIR, a Python wrapper for IgBLAST v1.9. Any read was removed if the V/J assignment was weak (E-value above 1e-6), the CDR3 was missing, or the read contained stop codons, out-of-frame junctions, or ambiguous translated residues. V3J clonotypes were defined as sequences sharing the same inferred V gene, J gene, and CDR3 amino acid sequence. To compute the percentage overlap between repertoires, the number of shared unique clonotypes was divided by the size of the smaller repertoire. RTK rarefaction, the Chao1 estimator, and Recon v2.1 estimates of unobserved clonotypes were used to assess repertoire richness. Generation probabilities for all TCRbeta clonotypes obtained by the gDNA method from a few donors were computed using OLGA. The table was pulled from immuneACCESS by TCRdb, which kept in-frame rearrangements only. Such tables lose some clones; where checked, under half of the loss comes from unresolved V genes, and the rest has no known cause. The V and J calls and the clone size are those of that table, but D and trimming were determined from the DNA. The sample table contains some 2 million clones; only one count was recorded for 85% to 95% of them. Approximately 1.2% of the sample is held by the ten biggest clonotypes.

Including the terminal cysteine and phenylalanine, the CDR3 comprises 11 residues. Only the CDR3 region is kept as DNA, spanning 33 bases read in frame from base 1. The germline V gene encodes CDR1 DFQATT and CDR2 SNEGSKA (reference sequence). Between the V and J ends, shortened by 5 bases and 6 bases respectively, the junction contains 9 bases. What was sequenced was naive CD8+ T cells sorted from blood. The cell subset or site label here, explained by the study, means: CD45RA+CCR7+. The clonotype was recovered from a man between 18 and 29 years old in good health. The chain couples TRBV20-1 to TRBJ2-3; possibly the D gene is TRBD2, per 6 matching bases. The nucleotides read TGCAGTGCTCAGGCGGGGGATACGCAGTATTTT. Its translation is CSAQAGDTQYF.